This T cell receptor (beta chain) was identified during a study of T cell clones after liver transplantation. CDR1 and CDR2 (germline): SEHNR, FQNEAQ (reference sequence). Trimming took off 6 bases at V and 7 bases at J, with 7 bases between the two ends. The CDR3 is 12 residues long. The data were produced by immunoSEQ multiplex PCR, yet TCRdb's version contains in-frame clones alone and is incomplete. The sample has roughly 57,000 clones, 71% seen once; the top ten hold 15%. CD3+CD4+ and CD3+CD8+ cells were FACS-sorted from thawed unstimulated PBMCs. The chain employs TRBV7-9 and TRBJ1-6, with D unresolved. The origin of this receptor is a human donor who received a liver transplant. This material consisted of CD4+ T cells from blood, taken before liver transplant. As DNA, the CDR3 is TGTGCCAGCAGGCGGGAAAATTCACCCCTCCACTTT. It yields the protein CASRRENSPLHF.